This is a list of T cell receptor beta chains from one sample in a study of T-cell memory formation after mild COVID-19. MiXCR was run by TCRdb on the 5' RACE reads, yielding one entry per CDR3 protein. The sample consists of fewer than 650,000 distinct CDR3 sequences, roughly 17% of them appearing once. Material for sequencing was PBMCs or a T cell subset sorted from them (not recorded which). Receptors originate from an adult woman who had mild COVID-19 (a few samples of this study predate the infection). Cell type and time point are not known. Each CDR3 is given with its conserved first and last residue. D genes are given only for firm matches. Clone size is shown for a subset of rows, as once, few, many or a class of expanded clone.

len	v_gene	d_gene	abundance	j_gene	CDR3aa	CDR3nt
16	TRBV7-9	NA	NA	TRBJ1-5	CASSSSGRGSNQPQHF	TGTGCCAGCAGCTCATCCGGGCGCGGGAGCAATCAGCCCCAGCATTTT
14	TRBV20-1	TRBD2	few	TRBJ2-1	CSARGLAGVYEQFF	TGCAGTGCCAGGGGCCTAGCGGGGGTGTATGAGCAGTTCTTC
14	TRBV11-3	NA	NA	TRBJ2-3	CASSLQGTTDTQYF	TGTGCCAGCAGCCTCCAGGGGACCACAGATACGCAGTATTTT
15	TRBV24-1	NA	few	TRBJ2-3	CATSDDSGITDTQYF	TGTGCCACCAGTGACGATAGCGGAATCACAGATACGCAGTATTTT
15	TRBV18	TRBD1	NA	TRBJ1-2	CASSRYTGGDYGYTF	TGTGCCAGCTCGCGATATACAGGGGGCGACTATGGCTACACCTTC
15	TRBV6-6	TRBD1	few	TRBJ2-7	CASSPRTGDTYEQYF	TGTGCCAGCAGTCCCCGGACAGGGGATACCTACGAGCAGTACTTC
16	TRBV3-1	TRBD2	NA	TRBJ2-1	CASSPGGTSGYNEQFF	TGTGCCAGCAGCCCTGGCGGGACTAGCGGATACAATGAGCAGTTCTTC
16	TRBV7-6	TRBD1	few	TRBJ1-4	CASSSLSGTGIEKLFF	TGTGCCAGCAGCTCTCTTTCCGGGACAGGAATCGAAAAACTGTTTTTT
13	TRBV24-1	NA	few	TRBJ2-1	CATSDPSSNEQFF	TGTGCCACTTCGGACCCGTCCTCCAATGAGCAGTTCTTC
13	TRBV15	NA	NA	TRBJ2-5	CATRRDGQETQYF	TGTGCCACCAGGCGTGACGGGCAAGAGACCCAGTACTTC
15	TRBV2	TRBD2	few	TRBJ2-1	CASRGLAENYNEQFF	TGTGCCAGCAGAGGACTAGCGGAGAATTACAATGAGCAGTTCTTC
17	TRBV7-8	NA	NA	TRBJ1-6	CASSFAGRTGNNSPLHF	TGTGCCAGCAGCTTCGCGGGTAGAACAGGGAATAATTCACCCCTCCACTTT
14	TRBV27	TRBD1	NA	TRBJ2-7	CASSLSYRGSEQYF	TGTGCCAGCAGTTTATCGTACAGGGGTAGCGAGCAGTACTTC
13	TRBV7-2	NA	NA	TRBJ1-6	CASSLLTDSPLHF	TGTGCCAGCAGCTTATTGACGGATTCACCCCTCCACTTT
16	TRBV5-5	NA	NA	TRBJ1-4	CASSLTGRGTNEKLFF	TGTGCCAGCAGCTTGACAGGGAGGGGAACTAATGAAAAACTGTTTTTT
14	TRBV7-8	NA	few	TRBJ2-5	CASTLHGSRETQYF	TGTGCCAGCACCTTACACGGGAGCAGAGAGACCCAGTACTTC
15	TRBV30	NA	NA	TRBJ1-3	CAWSVRANSGNTIYF	TGTGCCTGGAGTGTACGGGCTAACTCTGGAAACACCATATATTTT
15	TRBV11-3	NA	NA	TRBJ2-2	CASSPGTAVAGELFF	TGTGCCAGCAGCCCCGGGACCGCGGTCGCCGGGGAGCTGTTTTTT
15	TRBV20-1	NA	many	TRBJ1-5	CSAVTAGNYNQPQHF	TGCAGTGCTGTTACGGCGGGGAACTACAATCAGCCCCAGCATTTT
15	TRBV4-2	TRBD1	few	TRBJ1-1	CASSLSTGRNTEAFF	TGTGCCAGCAGCCTCTCGACAGGGAGGAACACTGAAGCTTTCTTT
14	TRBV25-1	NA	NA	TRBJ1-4	CASRAGSSNEKLFF	TGTGCCAGCAGAGCAGGGAGTTCCAATGAAAAACTGTTTTTT
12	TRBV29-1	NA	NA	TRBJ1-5	CSAGEGNQPQHF	TGCAGCGCCGGGGAGGGGAATCAGCCCCAGCATTTT
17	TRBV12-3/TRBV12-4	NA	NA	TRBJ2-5	CASSFGSWVDYQETQYF	TGTGCCAGCAGTTTCGGGTCCTGGGTTGACTACCAAGAGACCCAGTACTTC
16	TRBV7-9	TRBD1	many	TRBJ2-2	CASSFRDRPFTGELFF	TGTGCCAGCAGCTTTAGGGACAGGCCCTTCACCGGGGAGCTGTTTTTT
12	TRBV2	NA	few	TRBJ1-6	CASSEAKIPLHF	TGTGCCAGCAGTGAAGCGAAGATACCCCTCCACTTT
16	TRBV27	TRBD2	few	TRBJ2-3	CASSFWRGGITDTQYF	TGTGCCAGCAGTTTCTGGCGGGGGGGGATCACAGATACGCAGTATTTT
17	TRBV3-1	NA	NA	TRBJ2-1	CASSPRSVGPSYNEQFF	TGTGCCAGCAGCCCACGATCCGTGGGGCCGTCCTACAATGAGCAGTTCTTC
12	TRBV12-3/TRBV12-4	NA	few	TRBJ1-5	CASSLAKGPQHF	TGTGCCAGCAGTTTAGCGAAGGGGCCCCAGCATTTT
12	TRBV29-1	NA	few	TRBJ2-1	CSVEDDRREQFF	TGCAGCGTTGAAGATGACAGAAGGGAGCAGTTCTTC
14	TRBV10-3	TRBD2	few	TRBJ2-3	CAISGGGGTDTQYF	TGTGCCATCAGTGGGGGGGGAGGTACAGATACGCAGTATTTT
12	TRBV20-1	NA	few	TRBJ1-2	CSAPQGSGGYTF	TGCAGTGCTCCACAGGGCTCGGGAGGCTACACCTTC
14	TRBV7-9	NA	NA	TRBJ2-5	CASSLWGPSETQYF	TGTGCCAGCTCCCTCTGGGGGCCCTCAGAGACCCAGTACTTC
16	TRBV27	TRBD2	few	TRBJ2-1	CASSFVSGGPRNEQFF	TGTGCCAGCAGTTTTGTATCGGGGGGTCCCAGGAATGAGCAGTTCTTC
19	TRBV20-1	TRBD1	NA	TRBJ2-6	CSARDQGETPPVGANVLTF	TGCAGTGCTAGAGATCAGGGGGAAACCCCTCCCGTTGGGGCCAACGTCCTGACTTTC
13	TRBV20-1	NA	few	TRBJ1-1	CRPGQGGNTEAFF	TGCAGGCCCGGGCAGGGAGGAAACACTGAAGCTTTCTTT
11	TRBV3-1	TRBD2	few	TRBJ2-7	CASSQIGTTHF	TGTGCCAGCAGCCAAATTGGGACTACCCACTTC
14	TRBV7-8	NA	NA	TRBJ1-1	CASSFGGGGTEAFF	TGTGCCAGCAGCTTTGGGGGAGGGGGCACTGAAGCTTTCTTT
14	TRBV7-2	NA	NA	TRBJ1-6	CASSLAWKDSPLHF	TGTGCCAGCAGCTTAGCGTGGAAGGACTCACCCCTCCACTTT
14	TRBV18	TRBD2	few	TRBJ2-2	CASSSGTSGGELFF	TGTGCCAGCTCGTCCGGGACTAGTGGCGGGGAGCTGTTTTTT